The TCR beta chain under discussion was sequenced for a study of blood T cells in healthy people across ages. Through a sample-barcoded 5' primer and a J-beta primer mix, a second PCR was run for roughly 6 to 11 cycles. TCRdb passed the 5' RACE reads through MiXCR, listing each CDR3 protein once. The sample has some 930,000 distinct CDR3 sequences, 25% to 30% seen once; the top ten hold about 10%. Germline-derived CDR1 and CDR2 are MNHNS and SASEGT. The CDR3 is 11 residues long. Between the trimmed V and J ends, which lost 2 bases and 13 bases, there was a span of 9 bases. Regarding the study as a whole: TCR beta diversity correlated strongly with naive T cell percentage.

Concerning this clonotype itself: Its cognate antigen is unknown.

These sequences were also reported in another study, on T cells of mothers and their children. This second study notes: When mothers and children were related, their normalized repertoire overlap, which was always slightly higher, did not differ significantly from that of unrelated pairs.

The chain couples TRBV6-1 to TRBJ2-4; D is ambiguous. This sequence was found in a woman between 40 and 55 years old in good health. Sample: blood. The CDR3 DNA sequence: TGTGCCAGCAGTGAATCGACCCCGCAGTACTTC. This encodes CASSESTPQYF.